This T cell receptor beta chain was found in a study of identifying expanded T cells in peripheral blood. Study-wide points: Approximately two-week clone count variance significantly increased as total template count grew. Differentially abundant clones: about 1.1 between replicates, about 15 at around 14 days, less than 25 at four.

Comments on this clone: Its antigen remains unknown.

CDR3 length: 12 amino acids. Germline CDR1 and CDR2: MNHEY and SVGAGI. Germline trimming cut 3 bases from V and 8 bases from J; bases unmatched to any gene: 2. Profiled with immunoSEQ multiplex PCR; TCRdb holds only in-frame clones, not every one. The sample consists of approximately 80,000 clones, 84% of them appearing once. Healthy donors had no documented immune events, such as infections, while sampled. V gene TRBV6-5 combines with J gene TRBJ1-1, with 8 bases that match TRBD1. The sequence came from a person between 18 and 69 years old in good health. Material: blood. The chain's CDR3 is CASSYRQGEAFF. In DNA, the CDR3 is TGTGCCAGCAGTTATCGACAGGGGGAAGCTTTCTTT.